The 24 T cell receptor beta chains listed next were all sequenced from one sample in a study of read filtering for tumor transcriptome and immune sequencing. Molecular barcoded adaptors covering alpha/delta and beta/gamma chains were used on about 0.4 ug RNA. TCRdb called the reads again in MiXCR, with one record for every CDR3 protein. This sample has approximately 50,000 distinct CDR3 sequences; around a fifth occur once, and the top ten carry roughly 15%. The sequenced material came from a population of CD138-negative cells sorted from bone marrow. The receptors derive from a donor at least 40 years old with multiple myeloma.

This clonotype was observed at least ten times. This rearrangement joins TRBV4-1 to TRBJ2-1; TRBD2 aligns across 7 bases. Germline values: CDR1 MGHRA, CDR2 YSYEKL. Trimming took 0 bases from V and 4 from J; bases not matched to a gene: 6. The length of the CDR3 is 16 residues. The CDR3 DNA follows: TGCGCCAGCAGCCAAGACAGCGGGATTATTTACAATGAGCAGTTCTTC. Residues: CASSQDSGIIYNEQFF.

Comments on this clonotype: The missing conserved phenylalanine or tryptophan at the end of this CDR3 makes a read error likely. The chain has TRBV6-1 and TRBJ2-5, with D possibly matching TRBD2 (7 bases). The CDR3 sequence is 15 residues long. Trimming left V 7 bases short and J 1 base short, with 16 bases between. Per germline, CDR1 MNHNS and CDR2 SASEGT. CDR3: CASIRGGATQETQYI. The CDR3 nucleotides are TGTGCCAGCATCAGAGGGGGGGCTACCCAAGAGACCCAGTACATC.

The rearrangement uses TRBV19 and TRBJ1-5; tentatively, D is TRBD1 (5 bases). Trimming left V 6 bases short and J 3 bases short, with 12 bases between. The CDR3 is 14 residues long. Germline loops: CDR1 LNHDA, CDR2 SQIVND (reference sequence). CDR3 amino acids: CASRTKDNNQPQHF. The CDR3 nucleotides read TGTGCCAGTAGGACAAAGGACAACAATCAGCCCCAGCATTTT.

This clonotype was detected ten times or more. The CDR3 reads CASSPLGGFKNIQYF. The CDR3 DNA reads as TGCGCCAGCAGCCCGCTAGGAGGCTTCAAAAACATTCAGTACTTC. The chain has TRBV5-1 and TRBJ2-4; the D gene is possibly TRBD2 (5 bases). The V gene's germline CDR1 is SGHRS and CDR2 YFSETQ. The CDR3 extends over 15 amino acids. The ends were cut back, 4 bases at V and 3 bases at J, with 14 bases in the middle. The complete variable domain, with remaining parts taken from reference TRBV5-1 and TRBJ2-4, reads KAGVTQTPRYLIKTRGQQVTLSCSPISGHRSVSWYQQTPGQGLQFLFEYFSETQRNKGNFPGRFSGRQFSNSRSEMNVSTLELGDSALYLCASSPLGGFKNIQYFGAGTRLSVL.

The V call is TRBV7-3, the J call TRBJ2-3; D is possibly TRBD1 (6 bases). This CDR3 is 15 amino acids long. Germline V lookup: CDR1 SGHTA, CDR2 FQGTGA. The V gene lost 4 bases and the J gene lost 8 bases, with 19 bases spanning the gap. As DNA, the CDR3 is TGTGCCAGCAGCTCAGACCTAATGCACAGGGCTACGCAGTATTTT. Protein: CASSSDLMHRATQYF. The variable domain in full, with the rest retrieved from reference TRBV7-3 and TRBJ2-3, is GAGVSQTPSNKVTEKGKYVELRCDPISGHTALYWYRQSLGQGPEFLIYFQGTGAADDSGLPNDRFFAVRPEGSVSTLKIQRTERGDSAVYLCASSSDLMHRATQYFGPGTRLTVL.

Details on this clonotype: Given a much more abundant clone one base away, this may be a read error. The chain joins TRBV29-1 to TRBJ1-1, with 8 positions matching TRBD1. CDR3 size: 13 residues. Germline lookup yields CDR1 SQVTM and CDR2 ANQGSEA. The CDR3 bases are TGCAGCGGAGGACAGGGTGAAAACACTGAAGCTTGCTTT. As protein: CSGGQGENTEACF.

This clonotype was recorded at least ten times. This chain joins TRBV11-2 and TRBJ1-6, with D unresolved. V shed 5 bases and J shed 8 bases, with 10 bases lying between them. The germline CDR1 and CDR2 sequences are SGHAT and FQNNGV. The CDR3 length is 13 residues. The CDR3 is CASSRAAHSPLHF. CDR3 in DNA: TGTGCCAGCAGCCGGGCCGCACATTCACCCCTCCACTTT.

The V and J genes are TRBV21-1 and TRBJ1-1. TRBV21-1 is reported as a pseudogene. The CDR3 loop spans 15 amino acids. The CDR3: CASSKSSPVNTEAFF. The CDR3 bases are TGTGCCAGCAGCAAAAGCTCGCCAGTAAACACTGAAGCTTTCTTT.

This clonotype was seen more than once but under ten times. One end of the junction fails to match germline, which may point to a read error. The chain recombines TRBV20-1 with TRBJ2-3; 8 bases align to TRBD2. Germline values: CDR1 DFQATT, CDR2 SNEGSKA (reference sequence). CDR3 length: 11 amino acids. CDR3 residues: CSAAIAGKPFF. Here the CDR3 DNA reads TGCAGTGCTGCTATAGCGGGGAAACCCTTTTTT.

This clonotype was detected ten times or more. J is TRBJ2-7 and V is TRBV7-9; 13 bases align to TRBD2. V shed 4 bases, J shed 6 bases, and the junction held 6 bases outside the gene matches. CDR1 is SEHNR, CDR2 FQNEAQ, per germline (reference sequence). This CDR3 spans 15 amino acids. In nucleotides, the CDR3 is TGTGCCAGCAGCTCACGGGGACTAGCGGGGCCCGAGCAGTACTTC. Protein: CASSSRGLAGPEQYF.

This clonotype was seen at least ten times. The rearrangement uses TRBV29-1 and TRBJ2-2, with a tentative D call TRBD1 (5 bases). CDR3 length: 14 residues. Germline V gene data show CDR1 as SQVTM and CDR2 as ANQGSEA. With 7 bases removed from V and 1 base from J, the gap between germline ends came to 13 bases. The CDR3 DNA reads TGCAGCGCGAGAGGCAGGGAGAACACCGGGGAGCTGTTTTTT. Translation: CSARGRENTGELFF.

Only a few counts were recorded for this clonotype. The V call is TRBV6-2 or TRBV6-3, the J call TRBJ2-7; TRBD1 is a possible D gene (5 bases). V was pared by 2 bases and J by 6 bases, with 14 bases between. This CDR3 is 14 amino acids long. The germline CDR1 and CDR2 sequences are MNHEY and SVGEGT. The DNA for the CDR3 is TGTGCCAGCAGTTACATTCCAGGGTTTAGCGAGCAGTACTTC. Translated: CASSYIPGFSEQYF.

This clonotype was observed many times. The CDR3 does not end in the conserved phenylalanine or tryptophan, so this is likely a read error. This rearrangement joins TRBV12-3 or TRBV12-4 to TRBJ2-1, with 10 bases lining up with TRBD2. V was pared by 5 bases and J by 13 bases, with 8 bases of the junction left unmatched. This CDR3 contains 13 residues. CDR3 loop: CASSPGIAGGQFL. Written as DNA, the CDR3 is TGTGCCAGCAGTCCCGGAATAGCGGGGGGCCAGTTCCTC.

This clonotype was seen repeatedly, ten times or more. The chain combines TRBV28 with TRBJ2-7; 10 bases line up with TRBD2. This CDR3 contains 15 residues. With V trimmed by 6 bases and J by 1 base, 6 bases remained unmatched. Germline loops: CDR1 MDHEN, CDR2 SYDVKM. For the CDR3, the DNA is TGTGCCAGCAGGAATCTAGCGGGAGCGTCCTACGAGCAGTACTTC. Encoded protein: CASRNLAGASYEQYF.

A remark on this clonotype: Being one base from a much bigger clone, this may be a read error. V gene TRBV28 combines with J gene TRBJ2-4; either TRBD1 or TRBD2 may supply D (5 bases each). Germline CDR1 is MDHEN and CDR2 is SYDVKM. The CDR3 is made up of 14 amino acids. CDR3 sequence: CASSGAESENIQCF. The DNA for the CDR3 is TGTGCCAGCAGCGGGGCAGAGAGCGAAAACATTCAGTGCTTC.

This clonotype was observed many times. V usage is TRBV25-1 and J usage is TRBJ2-1; no clear D. V shed 1 base and J shed 2 bases, with 9 bases lying between them. Germline-derived CDR1 and CDR2 are MGHDK and SYGVNS. The CDR3 spans 15 residues. In nucleotides, the CDR3 is TGTGCCAGCAGTGAATCTGAGGCCCCCTACAATGAGCAGTTCTTC. Translated, it gives CASSESEAPYNEQFF.

This clonotype was detected many times. The V call is TRBV5-1, the J call TRBJ1-1, with D unresolved. Trimming pared 6 bases from V and 3 bases from J, leaving 15 bases between. The CDR3 has 14 residues. CDR1 is SGHRS and CDR2 is YFSETQ in the germline V gene. The CDR3 loop reads CASTPAGGYTEAFF. The CDR3 region has the DNA TGCGCCAGCACCCCCGCAGGCGGATACACTGAAGCTTTCTTT. Supplemented by reference TRBV5-1 and TRBJ1-1, the full variable domain reads KAGVTQTPRYLIKTRGQQVTLSCSPISGHRSVSWYQQTPGQGLQFLFEYFSETQRNKGNFPGRFSGRQFSNSRSEMNVSTLELGDSALYLCASTPAGGYTEAFFGQGTRLTVV.

This clonotype appeared many times. The genes are TRBV11-2 and TRBJ2-4; TRBD1 agrees at 8 bases. The J segment lost 13 bases and the V segment lost 5 bases, leaving 10 bases of the junction unmatched. The germline V gene encodes CDR1 SGHAT and CDR2 FQNNGV. The CDR3 sequence is 13 residues long. The DNA for the CDR3 is TGTGCCAGCAGCCCCCCGGACAGGGATCGCCAGTACTTC. It translates to CASSPPDRDRQYF.

This clonotype has ten or more counts. V gene TRBV29-1 combines with J gene TRBJ2-3; TRBD2 agrees at 7 bases. This CDR3 spans 13 amino acids. Germline CDR1 is SQVTM and CDR2 is ANQGSEA. Losses at the gene ends were 6 bases for V and 2 bases for J; bases not matched to a gene: 5. CDR3 coding DNA: TGCAGCGTAGATAGCGGGCCCACAGATACGCAGTATTTT. It translates to CSVDSGPTDTQYF.

The chain uses TRBV29-1 and TRBJ1-3; no firm D call. There are 12 residues in the CDR3. V was clipped by 3 bases and J by 8 bases, with 11 bases between them. Germline values: CDR1 SQVTM, CDR2 ANQGSEA. As DNA, the CDR3 is TGCAGCGTTGACACGGTCGGTCACACCATATATTTT. This encodes CSVDTVGHTIYF. Variable domain in full (rest from reference TRBV29-1 and TRBJ1-3): SAVISQKPSRDICQRGTSLTIQCQVDSQVTMMFWYRQQPGQSLTLIATANQGSEATYESGFVIDKFPISRPNLTFSTLTVSNMSPEDSSIYLCSVDTVGHTIYFGEGSWLTVV.

This clonotype was recorded at least ten times. V usage is TRBV20-1 and J usage is TRBJ2-2; 7 positions match TRBD2. Trimming took 0 bases from V and 0 from J; bases not matched to a gene: 7. CDR1 and CDR2 from the germline V gene are DFQATT and SNEGSKA (reference sequence). This CDR3 region has 17 residues. For the CDR3, the DNA is TGCAGTGCTAGAGATCTTTCTAGCGGAGCGAACACCGGGGAGCTGTTTTTT. It translates to CSARDLSSGANTGELFF.

This clonotype was found many times. The chain links TRBV12-3 or TRBV12-4 to TRBJ2-2; perhaps TRBD2 as D (5 bases). CDR3 size: 16 residues. Trimming removed 6 bases at V and 2 bases at J, with 16 bases between. The CDR3: CASRTTDYPNTGELFF. The CDR3 coding sequence is TGTGCCAGCAGGACTACAGATTACCCAAACACCGGGGAGCTGTTTTTT.

This clonotype came up many times. J is TRBJ1-1 and V is TRBV15; 8 bases are shared with TRBD1. The CDR3 runs to 12 residues. Germline V CDR1 and CDR2: LNHNV, YYDKDF (reference sequence). The chain's CDR3 is CATGEIDTEAFF. CDR3 DNA sequence: TGTGCGACAGGGGAAATTGACACTGAAGCTTTCTTT.

This clonotype has ten or more counts. The chain recombines TRBV10-3 with TRBJ2-6; D is perhaps TRBD1 or TRBD2 (6 bases each). There are 16 residues in the CDR3. The germline V gene encodes CDR1 ENHRY and CDR2 SYGVKD. The V end was cut by 4 bases, the J end by 2 bases, with 12 bases between. CDR3 coding DNA: TGTGCCATCAGTGGTGCCGGGGGCGCTGGGGCCAACGTCCTGACTTTC. Amino acids: CAISGAGGAGANVLTF.